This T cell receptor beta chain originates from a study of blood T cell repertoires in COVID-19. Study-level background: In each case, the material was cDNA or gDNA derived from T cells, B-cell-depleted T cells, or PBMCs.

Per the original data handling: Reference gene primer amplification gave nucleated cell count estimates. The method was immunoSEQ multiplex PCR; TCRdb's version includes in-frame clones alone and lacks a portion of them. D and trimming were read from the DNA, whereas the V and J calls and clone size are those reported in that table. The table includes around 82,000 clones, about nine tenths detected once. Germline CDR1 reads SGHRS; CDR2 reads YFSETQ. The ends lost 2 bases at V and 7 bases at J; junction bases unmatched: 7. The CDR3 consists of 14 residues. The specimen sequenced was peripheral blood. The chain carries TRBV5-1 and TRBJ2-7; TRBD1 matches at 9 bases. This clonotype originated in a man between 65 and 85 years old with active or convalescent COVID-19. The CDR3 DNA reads TGCGCCAGCAGCTTCGGGACAGGGTCGCGGGAGCAGTACTTC. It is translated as CASSFGTGSREQYF.